This paragraph covers one T cell receptor (beta chain) sequence. Antigen specificity is unknown. This table comes from immunoSEQ multiplex PCR, and its TCRdb copy is limited to in-frame clones, with some not included. The profile shows around 78,000 clones, around 90% of them singletons. The data were obtained in a study of T cell responses to AZD1222 COVID-19 vaccine. Study-wide points: The sample set comprised mostly white British donors with more females, and clonal diversity was possibly underestimated.

The material was peripheral blood, obtained 28 days after the second AZD1222 dose. The clonotype was recovered from an adult who received the AZD1222 COVID-19 vaccine.

CDR3 region: CASSVGKIYNEQFF. CDR3 nucleotides: TGTGCCAGCAGCGTAGGGAAGATCTACAATGAGCAGTTCTTC. V and J are TRBV9 and TRBJ2-1; D gene unclear. Germline V gene sequence: CDR1 SGDLS, CDR2 YYNGEE. Trimming stripped 0 bases from V and 3 bases from J, with 7 bases between. The CDR3 sequence is 14 residues long.